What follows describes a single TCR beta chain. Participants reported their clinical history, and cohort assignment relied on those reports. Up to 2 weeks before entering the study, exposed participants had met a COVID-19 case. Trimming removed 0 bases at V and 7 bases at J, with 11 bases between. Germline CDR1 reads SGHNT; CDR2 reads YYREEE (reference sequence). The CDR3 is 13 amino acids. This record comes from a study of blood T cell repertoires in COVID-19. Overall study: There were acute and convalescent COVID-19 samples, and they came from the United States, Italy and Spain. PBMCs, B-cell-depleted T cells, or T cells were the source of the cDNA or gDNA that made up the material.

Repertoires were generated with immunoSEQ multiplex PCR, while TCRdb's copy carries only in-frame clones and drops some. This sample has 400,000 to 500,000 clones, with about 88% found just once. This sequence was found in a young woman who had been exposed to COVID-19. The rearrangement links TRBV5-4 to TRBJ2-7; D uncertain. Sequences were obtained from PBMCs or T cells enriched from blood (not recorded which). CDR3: CASSLGTPGEQYF. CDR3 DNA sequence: TGTGCCAGCAGCTTGGGCACCCCCGGGGAGCAGTACTTC.